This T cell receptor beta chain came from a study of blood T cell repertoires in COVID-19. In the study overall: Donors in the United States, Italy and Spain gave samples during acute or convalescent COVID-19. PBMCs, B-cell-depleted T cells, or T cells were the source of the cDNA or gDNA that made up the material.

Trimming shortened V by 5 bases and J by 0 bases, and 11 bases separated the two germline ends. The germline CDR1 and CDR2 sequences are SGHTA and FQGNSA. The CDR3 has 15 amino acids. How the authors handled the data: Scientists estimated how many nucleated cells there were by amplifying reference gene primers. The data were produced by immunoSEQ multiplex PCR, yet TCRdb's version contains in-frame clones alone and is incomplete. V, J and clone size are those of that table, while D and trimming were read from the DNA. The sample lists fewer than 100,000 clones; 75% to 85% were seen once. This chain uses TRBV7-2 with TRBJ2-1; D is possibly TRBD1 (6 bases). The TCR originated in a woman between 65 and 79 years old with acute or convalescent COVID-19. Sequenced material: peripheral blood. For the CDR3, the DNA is TGTGCCAGCAGCCCTCAGGGGCCCTCCTACAATGAGCAGTTCTTC. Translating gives CASSPQGPSYNEQFF.